The rows below give T cell receptor beta chains drawn from one sample of a study of Ad26.COV2.S vaccination and SARS-CoV-2 variants. Sequenced by immunoSEQ multiplex PCR; TCRdb stores in-frame clones only, minus some. In the table there are 330,000 or so clones, 90% of which are singletons. Sequencing was performed on peripheral blood, taken in a trial of Ad26.COV2.S vaccine versus placebo. These receptors all stem from a person between 18 and 59 years old who received the Ad26.COV2.S COVID-19 vaccine or a placebo. Both conserved end residues are part of each CDR3. The order of the fields is J gene, D gene, V gene, clone size, CDR3 DNA, CDR3 protein. D genes are given only for firm matches. Some rows have no size entry. The others give once, few or many, or a class for an expanded clone.

j_gene: TRBJ1-4
d_gene: NA
v_gene: TRBV7-9
abundance: NA
CDR3nt: TGTGCCAGCAGCTTAGCAGGCGGGGCGGAAAAACTGTTTTTT
CDR3aa: CASSLAGGAEKLFF

j_gene: TRBJ1-2
d_gene: NA
v_gene: TRBV29-1
abundance: NA
CDR3nt: TGCAGCGTTGGAGGGGACAACTATGGCTACACCTTC
CDR3aa: CSVGGDNYGYTF

j_gene: TRBJ1-2
d_gene: NA
v_gene: TRBV6-5
abundance: NA
CDR3nt: TGTGCCAGCAGTTTGAATGGCTACTATGGCTACACCTTC
CDR3aa: CASSLNGYYGYTF

j_gene: TRBJ1-2
d_gene: TRBD1
v_gene: TRBV19
abundance: NA
CDR3nt: TGTGCCAGTAGGACAGGGGGCGGTGAAAACTATGGCTACACCTTC
CDR3aa: CASRTGGGENYGYTF

j_gene: TRBJ2-2
d_gene: NA
v_gene: TRBV19
abundance: NA
CDR3nt: TGTGCCAGTAGTGTTGGGCCCACCGGGGAGCTGTTTTTT
CDR3aa: CASSVGPTGELFF

j_gene: TRBJ1-1
d_gene: NA
v_gene: TRBV2
abundance: NA
CDR3nt: TGTGCGCGGGGCAGGGGAATTCTAGGTTTGGACACTGAAGCTTTCTTT
CDR3aa: CARGRGILGLDTEAFF

j_gene: TRBJ2-3
d_gene: TRBD2
v_gene: TRBV7-2
abundance: once
CDR3nt: TGTGCCAGCAGCTCCTCGGGGGGGCCGTTTGATACGCAGTATTTT
CDR3aa: CASSSSGGPFDTQYF

j_gene: TRBJ1-6
d_gene: TRBD1
v_gene: TRBV18
abundance: NA
CDR3nt: TGTGCCAGCTCACGGGACAGGGAAAATTCACCCCTCCACTTT
CDR3aa: CASSRDRENSPLHF

j_gene: TRBJ1-6
d_gene: TRBD1
v_gene: TRBV6-2/TRBV6-3
abundance: NA
CDR3nt: TGTGCCAGCAGTTACGACCCGGGACAGCCGGTGACACCCCTCCACTTT
CDR3aa: CASSYDPGQPVTPLHF

j_gene: TRBJ1-1
d_gene: NA
v_gene: TRBV19
abundance: NA
CDR3nt: TGTGCCAGTATGGCGGGGTGGGAGGCTTTCTTT
CDR3aa: CASMAGWEAFF

j_gene: TRBJ1-6
d_gene: NA
v_gene: TRBV5-1
abundance: NA
CDR3nt: TGCGCCAGCAGCTTAGACGGCCAGAGCTCCTATAATTCACCCCTCCACTTT
CDR3aa: CASSLDGQSSYNSPLHF

j_gene: TRBJ1-1
d_gene: NA
v_gene: TRBV7-6
abundance: NA
CDR3nt: TGTGCCAGCAGCCCTGCGACAGGAGCGAACACTGAAGCTTTCTTT
CDR3aa: CASSPATGANTEAFF

j_gene: TRBJ1-1
d_gene: NA
v_gene: TRBV15
abundance: NA
CDR3nt: TGTGCCACCAGCAGAGATAGGGGGAACACTGAAGCTTTCTTT
CDR3aa: CATSRDRGNTEAFF

j_gene: TRBJ1-3
d_gene: TRBD1
v_gene: TRBV5-6
abundance: once
CDR3nt: TGTGCCAGCAGCGCAACTTTTTGGACAGGGGGGTCTGGAAACACCATATATTTT
CDR3aa: CASSATFWTGGSGNTIYF

j_gene: TRBJ1-1
d_gene: TRBD1
v_gene: TRBV9
abundance: NA
CDR3nt: TGTGCCAGCAACAGTGGACAGGGGAACACTGAAGCTTTCTTT
CDR3aa: CASNSGQGNTEAFF

j_gene: TRBJ1-6
d_gene: NA
v_gene: TRBV30
abundance: NA
CDR3nt: TGTGCCTGGGTGTCAGGTGGAACCTATAATTCACCCCTCCACTTT
CDR3aa: CAWVSGGTYNSPLHF

j_gene: TRBJ1-2
d_gene: NA
v_gene: TRBV7-2
abundance: NA
CDR3nt: TGTGCCAGCAGCTTAGTTAAGGGTTGGAACTATGGCTACACCTTC
CDR3aa: CASSLVKGWNYGYTF

j_gene: TRBJ1-1
d_gene: TRBD1
v_gene: TRBV9
abundance: NA
CDR3nt: TGTGCCAGCAGCGCGTCCGGGACAGGGGCGACTGAAGCTTTCTTT
CDR3aa: CASSASGTGATEAFF

j_gene: TRBJ2-3
d_gene: NA
v_gene: TRBV7-8
abundance: once
CDR3nt: TGTGCCAGCAGCTCGAGGGCCCTCAGCACAGATACGCAGTATTTT
CDR3aa: CASSSRALSTDTQYF

j_gene: TRBJ2-2
d_gene: TRBD2
v_gene: TRBV19
abundance: NA
CDR3nt: TGTGCCAGTCTCAGCGGACTAGCGGGAGCGAACACCGGGGAGCTGTTTTTT
CDR3aa: CASLSGLAGANTGELFF

j_gene: TRBJ2-5
d_gene: NA
v_gene: TRBV6-5
abundance: NA
CDR3nt: TGTGCCAGCAGTTACCCCGGGAACCAAGAGACCCAGTACTTC
CDR3aa: CASSYPGNQETQYF

j_gene: TRBJ2-1
d_gene: NA
v_gene: TRBV7-3
abundance: NA
CDR3nt: TGTGCCAGCAGCTTACAGGGGAATGAGCAGTTCTTC
CDR3aa: CASSLQGNEQFF

j_gene: TRBJ2-1
d_gene: NA
v_gene: TRBV6-5
abundance: NA
CDR3nt: TGTGCCAGCAGTTACGGTGGGAGCTCCTACAATGAGCAGTTCTTC
CDR3aa: CASSYGGSSYNEQFF

j_gene: TRBJ1-1
d_gene: NA
v_gene: TRBV6-2/TRBV6-3
abundance: NA
CDR3nt: TGTGCCAGCAGTTCCACGGGACGGTTCAACACTGAAGCTTTCTTT
CDR3aa: CASSSTGRFNTEAFF

j_gene: TRBJ1-4
d_gene: TRBD1
v_gene: TRBV25-1
abundance: NA
CDR3nt: TGTGCCAGCAGTGAATCAGGGGGGGCTAATGAAAAACTGTTTTTT
CDR3aa: CASSESGGANEKLFF

j_gene: TRBJ1-6
d_gene: NA
v_gene: TRBV18
abundance: NA
CDR3nt: TGTGCCAGCTCCCCCCGGGTCCTCACTGATTCACCCCTCCACTTT
CDR3aa: CASSPRVLTDSPLHF